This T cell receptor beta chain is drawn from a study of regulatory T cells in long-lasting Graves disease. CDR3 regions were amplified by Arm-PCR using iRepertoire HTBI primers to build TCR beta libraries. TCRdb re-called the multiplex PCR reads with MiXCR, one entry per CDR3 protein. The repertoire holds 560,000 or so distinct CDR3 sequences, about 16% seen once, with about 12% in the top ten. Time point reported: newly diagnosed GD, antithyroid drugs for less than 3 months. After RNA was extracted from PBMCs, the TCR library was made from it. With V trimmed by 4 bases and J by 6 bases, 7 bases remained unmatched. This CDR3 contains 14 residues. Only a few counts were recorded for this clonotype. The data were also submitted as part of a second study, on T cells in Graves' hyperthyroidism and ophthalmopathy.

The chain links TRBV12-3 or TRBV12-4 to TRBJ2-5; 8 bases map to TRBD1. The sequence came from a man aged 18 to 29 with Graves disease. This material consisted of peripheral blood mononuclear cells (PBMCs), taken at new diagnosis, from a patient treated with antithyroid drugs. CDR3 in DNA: TGTGCCAGCAGTTCCCGGAACAGGGGGAAGACCCAGTACTTC. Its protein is CASSSRNRGKTQYF.